This T cell receptor (beta chain) was documented in a study of beta chain features in type 1 diabetes. Study-level findings and limits: Shorter TCRB CDR3s, moderately but significantly so, marked every one of the four CD4+ subsets in Type 1 diabetes patients.

A single heparinised blood sample, averaging around 120 mL, was obtained per donor. The table lists this clone with a few counts. The antigen remains undetermined. The sample has other DNA sequences that encode this CDR3 too. The whole isolated RNA underwent reverse transcription, so sequencing captured expressed TCRB transcripts. Measured with immunoSEQ multiplex PCR; TCRdb has only the in-frame clones, and not every one. The sample has 640,000 or so clones, 13% seen once. This CDR3 contains 12 residues. Germline V gene lookup returns CDR1 GTSNPN and CDR2 SVGIG (reference sequence). Trimming took 2 bases from V and 0 from J, leaving 4 bases between them.

The TCR sequence derives from a man aged 18 to 30 with type 1 diabetes. The material sequenced was naive CD4+ T cells from blood. This chain uses TRBV30 with TRBJ1-2, with D unclear. CDR3 protein: CAWSLSNYGYTF. The CDR3 nucleotides read TGTGCCTGGAGTTTGTCTAACTATGGCTACACCTTC.